One and the same sample provided the 13 T cell receptor beta chains below, sequenced in a study of blood T cell repertoires in COVID-19 (dated by TCRdb to between 2020 and 2021). Library preparation employed the immunoSEQ multiplex PCR assay. TCRdb obtained this table from immuneACCESS and retained in-frame rearrangements with V and J assigned. These tables miss some clones; where compared with another copy, unresolved V genes account for less than half of the shortfall, and the remainder is unexplained. The sample contains roughly 250,000 clones, just under 90% of them found a single time. The ten largest make up around 0.87% of the sample. The sequenced material came from PBMCs or T cells enriched from blood (not recorded which). The receptors shown here come from a man aged 45-65 years who had been exposed to COVID-19.

The chain combines TRBV20-1 with TRBJ2-5; 7 bases fit TRBD2. Germline loops: CDR1 DFQATT, CDR2 SNEGSKA (reference sequence). The CDR3 is 13 amino acids. The ends lost 3 bases at V and 4 bases at J; junction bases unmatched: 5. DNA for the CDR3: TGCAGTGCTAGTACTCCGGGAGGAGAGACCCAGTACTTC. Translation: CSASTPGGETQYF.

The V and J genes are TRBV27 and TRBJ2-7; 9 bases align to TRBD1. Trimming cost V 5 bases and J 1 base; bases outside gene matches: 9. This CDR3 has 16 amino acids. Germline CDR1 reads MNHEY; CDR2 reads SMNVEV (reference sequence). The CDR3 DNA is TGTGCCAGCAGTCCTGTCCTAGGGACAGGGTCCTACGAGCAGTACGTC. Translating it yields CASSPVLGTGSYEQYV.

The chain joins TRBV5-4 to TRBJ2-2, with D possibly matching TRBD1 (6 bases). Germline V lookup: CDR1 SGHNT, CDR2 YYREEE (reference sequence). The CDR3 is 16 residues long. V was trimmed by 4 bases and J by 2 bases, leaving 15 bases between them. In DNA form, the CDR3 reads TGTGCCAGCAGCCCAACTACAGGGTCAAACACCGGGGAGCTGTTTTTT. Translation: CASSPTTGSNTGELFF.

V is TRBV5-5 and J is TRBJ1-4; D call uncertain. The germline V gene has CDR1 SGHKS and CDR2 YYEKEE (reference sequence). V was cut by 0 bases and J by 0 bases, with 6 bases left in between. This CDR3 is 15 amino acids long. The CDR3 nucleotides are TGTGCCAGCAGCTTGGTTACAGCAACTAATGAAAAACTGTTTTTT. Its protein product is CASSLVTATNEKLFF. The full variable domain, in which reference TRBV5-5 and TRBJ1-4 provide the parts outside the CDR3, is DAGVTQSPTHLIKTRGQQVTLRCSPISGHKSVSWYQQVLGQGPQFIFQYYEKEERGRGNFPDRFSARQFPNYSSELNVNALLLGDSALYLCASSLVTATNEKLFFGSGTQLSVL.

The chain joins TRBV25-1 to TRBJ1-4; weak D call: TRBD1 (5 bases). Germline V gives CDR1 MGHDK, CDR2 SYGVNS. V lost 5 bases and J lost 8, with 15 bases in between. CDR3 length equals 14 residues. CDR3 bases: TGTGCCAGCAGTCCCCTGGGGGGGGACGAAAAACTGTTTTTT. Translated, it gives CASSPLGGDEKLFF.

The chain combines TRBV3-1 (or the pseudogene TRBV3-2) with TRBJ2-7, with unresolved D. Germline CDR1 LGHDT, CDR2 YNNKEL (reference sequence). V lost 3 bases and J lost 0, with 6 bases in between. The CDR3 length is 13 residues. CDR3 sequence reads: CASSHGFSYEQYV. As DNA, the CDR3 is TGTGCCAGCAGCCACGGGTTCTCCTACGAGCAGTACGTC.

This chain joins TRBV5-1 and TRBJ1-1; D call uncertain. V lost 0 bases, J lost 4 bases, and 10 bases lay in between. CDR1 is SGHRS and CDR2 is YFSETQ in the germline V gene. CDR3 length: 14 amino acids. CDR3 in amino acids: CASSLGHSGTEAFF. CDR3 sequence (DNA): TGCGCCAGCAGCTTGGGGCATTCGGGCACTGAAGCTTTCTTT.

This chain joins TRBV11-2 and TRBJ2-5; D uncertain. V shed 2 bases and J shed 1 base, with 8 bases lying between them. Germline V CDR1 and CDR2: SGHAT, FQNNGV. The CDR3 covers 14 residues. CDR3 residues: CASSLRLAQETQYF. The CDR3 DNA reads as TGTGCCAGCAGCTTACGGTTAGCCCAAGAGACCCAGTACTTC.

The rearrangement links TRBV5-5 to TRBJ2-3, with D unresolved. CDR1 and CDR2 from the germline V gene are SGHKS and YYEKEE (reference sequence). The CDR3 covers 15 residues. V lost 7 bases to trimming and J lost 2 bases, with 17 bases between them. CDR3 nucleotides: TGTGCCAGCCAGCCCCTGGTTCTAGACACAGATACGCAGTATTTT. It yields the protein CASQPLVLDTDTQYF.

The rearrangement uses TRBV28 and TRBJ2-7, with 7 positions matching TRBD2. Germline V gene lookup returns CDR1 MDHEN and CDR2 SYDVKM. V was clipped by 3 bases and J by 6 bases; unmatched bases: 8. There are 14 residues in the CDR3. CDR3 coding DNA: TGTGCCAGCAGTTTGCAGCTAGCGGATCGCGAGCAGTACTTC. This encodes CASSLQLADREQYF.

The CDR3 sequence: CASIVYGGQGPDTQYF. CDR3 coding DNA: TGCGCCAGCATTGTCTATGGGGGACAGGGACCAGATACGCAGTATTTT. The chain joins TRBV23-1 to TRBJ2-3; 9 nucleotides line up with TRBD1. TRBV23-1 qualifies as an ORF whose function is uncertain. Trimming removed 7 bases from V and 4 bases from J; junction bases left unmatched: 12. CDR3 length equals 16 residues.

The chain recombines TRBV5-1 with TRBJ2-5; weak D call: TRBD2 (5 bases). The CDR3 sequence is 14 residues long. V was shortened by 5 bases and J by 5 bases, with 16 bases between the two germline ends. Germline CDR1 is SGHRS and CDR2 is YFSETQ. CDR3 protein: CASSHDSRGETQYF. In DNA form, the CDR3 reads TGCGCCAGCAGTCATGACTCACGCGGGGAGACCCAGTACTTC. Complete variable domain (other parts from reference TRBV5-1 and TRBJ2-5): KAGVTQTPRYLIKTRGQQVTLSCSPISGHRSVSWYQQTPGQGLQFLFEYFSETQRNKGNFPGRFSGRQFSNSRSEMNVSTLELGDSALYLCASSHDSRGETQYFGPGTRLLVL.

This clone was seen only a few times. J is TRBJ1-3 and V is TRBV19, with TRBD1 matching over 7 bases. This CDR3 is 13 amino acids long. V was clipped by 8 bases and J by 2 bases; unmatched bases: 3. The germline CDR1 and CDR2 sequences are LNHDA and SQIVND (reference sequence). CDR3 protein: CASSGQAGNTIYF. CDR3 DNA: TGTGCCAGTTCCGGACAGGCTGGAAACACCATATATTTT.